Each of the 7 T cell receptor beta chains below was sequenced from the same sample in a study of blood T cell repertoires in COVID-19. Sequenced by immunoSEQ multiplex PCR; TCRdb stores in-frame clones only, minus some. Among more than 250,000 clones listed, about 89% were seen once. Specimen: peripheral blood. These receptors were taken from a man between 18 and 29 years old who had recovered from COVID-19.

This clone was detected a few times. The V call is TRBV29-1, the J call TRBJ2-2; 7 bases align to TRBD2. This CDR3 spans 14 amino acids. The V gene's germline CDR1 is SQVTM and CDR2 ANQGSEA. The J segment lost 5 bases and the V segment lost 4 bases, leaving 7 bases of the junction unmatched. CDR3 in DNA: TGCAGCGTTGGTTGGCGGGAGTATACCGGGGAGCTGTTTTTT. Amino acid sequence: CSVGWREYTGELFF.

The CDR3 spells CASSPSGGLSTEAFF. The CDR3 DNA reads as TGTGCCAGCAGCCCTAGTGGGGGGTTGAGCACTGAAGCTTTCTTT. The rearrangement joins TRBV11-3 to TRBJ1-1, with D possibly TRBD1 on 5 matching bases. Germline loops: CDR1 SGHNT, CDR2 YENEEA. The CDR3 has 15 residues. V lost 5 bases, J lost 4 bases, and 17 bases lay in between. The variable domain in full, completed from reference TRBV11-3 and TRBJ1-1, reads EAGVVQSPRYKIIEKKQPVAFWCNPISGHNTLYWYLQNLGQGPELLIRYENEEAVDDSQLPKDRFSAERLKGVDSTLKIQPAELGDSAVYLCASSPSGGLSTEAFFGQGTRLTVV.

The V gene is TRBV28, the J gene TRBJ1-4; TRBD1 might be the D (6 bases). Germline CDR1 is MDHEN and CDR2 is SYDVKM. The ends were cut back, 8 bases at V and 0 bases at J, with 19 bases in the middle. This CDR3 contains 17 residues. This chain's CDR3 is CASAGQNERATNEKLFF. The CDR3 DNA sequence: TGTGCCAGCGCTGGACAGAACGAGAGAGCAACTAATGAAAAACTGTTTTTT.

The chain joins TRBV6-5 to TRBJ2-1; TRBD1 matches 9 bases. The CDR3 sequence is 16 residues long. Germline CDR1 MNHEY, CDR2 SVGAGI. Unmatched junction bases numbered 4, after V lost 0 bases and J lost 4 bases. The CDR3 nucleotides are TGTGCCAGCAGTTACTCCGGACAGGGGAATTACAATGAGCAGTTCTTC. Amino acids: CASSYSGQGNYNEQFF.

The gene calls are TRBV10-2 and TRBJ2-1; 12 bases match TRBD2. CDR3 length: 16 residues. The trim removed 4 bases at V and 6 bases at J, leaving 7 bases unmatched. Germline V gene lookup returns CDR1 WSHSY and CDR2 SAAADI. The CDR3 coding sequence is TGCGCCAGCAGTGGGACTAGCGGGATCCCCCCCAATGAGCAGTTCTTC. Residues: CASSGTSGIPPNEQFF.

V is TRBV6-5 and J is TRBJ1-1, with 8 bases aligning to TRBD1. CDR1 is MNHEY and CDR2 is SVGAGI in the germline V gene. The trim removed 7 bases at V and 8 bases at J, leaving 3 bases unmatched. This CDR3 region has 11 residues. The CDR3 is CASNRDREAFF. CDR3 nucleotide sequence: TGTGCCAGCAATAGGGACAGGGAAGCTTTCTTT.

A single count supports this clone. The rearrangement links TRBV25-1 to TRBJ2-1; 10 bases map to TRBD2. Germline V gene data show CDR1 as MGHDK and CDR2 as SYGVNS. CDR3 length: 15 amino acids. V dropped 2 bases and J dropped 2; count of bases not matched to a gene: 0. This CDR3 is CASSESGRAYNEQFF. CDR3 DNA sequence: TGTGCCAGCAGTGAAAGCGGGAGGGCCTACAATGAGCAGTTCTTC. The full variable domain, completed using reference TRBV25-1 and TRBJ2-1, is EADIYQTPRYLVIGTGKKITLECSQTMGHDKMYWYQQDPGMELHLIHYSYGVNSTEKGDLSSESTVSRIRTEHFPLTLESARPSHTSQYLCASSESGRAYNEQFFGPGTRLTVL.